This T cell receptor beta chain was found in a study of cytomegalovirus exposure and HLA in healthy donors. Comment on this clone: Its antigen is undetermined.

It was with 60 Vbeta and 13 Jbeta primers that the PCR ran. Sequenced by immunoSEQ multiplex PCR; TCRdb stores in-frame clones only, minus some. Seen here are 150,000 to 200,000 clones, about 82% observed once, and the top ten hold roughly 0.69%. Study results and caveats: Both high specificity and high sensitivity reportedly marked the classifier's diagnosis of cytomegalovirus status. The authors later found TCR association rates varying by HLA locus, with DRB1 most and HLA-C fewest. Associated with HLA alleles at 0.05 false discovery rate in a later analysis were around 17,000 TCR beta sequences. The study found most TCR sequences rare, yet found some public TCRs in many donors.

J gave up 2 bases and V 1 base, and 3 bases lay outside the gene matches. There are 15 residues in the CDR3. The germline V gene encodes CDR1 LGHNA and CDR2 YSLEER. This clonotype originated in a woman younger than 35 in good health and CMV-seronegative. Sample: PBMCs. This chain links TRBV4-3 with TRBJ2-7, with TRBD2 identical over 9 bases. The CDR3 loop reads CASSQGLAVAYEQYF. Here the CDR3 DNA reads TGCGCCAGCAGCCAAGGACTAGCGGTAGCCTACGAGCAGTACTTC.